The 16 T cell receptor beta chains below come from one sample, sequenced in a study of cytomegalovirus exposure and HLA in healthy donors. PCR used 60 Vbeta primers and 13 Jbeta primers. Using immunoSEQ multiplex PCR, the repertoire was profiled, and TCRdb retains in-frame clones only, with some absent. The sample consists of tens of thousands of clones, roughly 79% of them appearing once. Input material: PBMCs. These TCRs come from a woman in her forties in good health and CMV-seronegative.

This sequence joins TRBV27 and TRBJ1-2, with 8 positions matching TRBD1. Germline values: CDR1 MNHEY, CDR2 SMNVEV (reference sequence). The V and J ends lost 5 bases and 3 bases, in that order; junction bases with no gene match: 5. The CDR3 loop spans 14 amino acids. The CDR3 reads CASSPRTGHYGYTF. The CDR3 DNA reads as TGTGCCAGCAGTCCCCGGACAGGGCACTATGGCTACACCTTC.

In this sample, this clone turned up many times. The chain links TRBV5-1 to TRBJ2-1; 7 bases match TRBD2. Germline CDR1 and CDR2: SGHRS and YFSETQ. The CDR3 length is 16 residues. The ends lost 0 bases at V and 7 bases at J; junction bases unmatched: 10. As DNA, the CDR3 is TGCGCCAGCAGCTTGGAAGGCGGGAGACGGGGGAATGAGCAGTTCTTC. This gives the protein CASSLEGGRRGNEQFF.

In this sample, this clone turned up a few times. The V call is TRBV7-6, the J call TRBJ2-2; TRBD1 matches at 7 bases. The germline gives CDR1 SGHVS, CDR2 FNYEAQ. The CDR3 covers 16 residues. V lost 2 bases and J lost 5; bases outside the gene matches: 8. The CDR3, as DNA: TGTGCCAGCAGCTTAACCAGGACAGGTGGTACCGGGGAGCTGTTTTTT. This encodes CASSLTRTGGTGELFF.

The chain is built from TRBV6-5 and TRBJ2-7; tentatively, D is TRBD1 (6 bases). Deletions cut 2 bases from V and 2 bases from J, with 10 bases between. The CDR3 extends over 14 amino acids. Germline loops: CDR1 MNHEY, CDR2 SVGAGI. Here the CDR3 DNA reads TGTGCCAGCAGTTACGGAGGACAGACCTACGAGCAGTACTTC. Its translation: CASSYGGQTYEQYF.

This clone was observed once. This chain uses TRBV29-1 with TRBJ2-1, with TRBD2 matching 9 bases. Germline CDR1 and CDR2: SQVTM and ANQGSEA. The CDR3 totals 13 residues. V lost 2 bases to trimming and J lost 9 bases; unmatched junction nucleotides: 5. CDR3 loop: CSVESGGFGEQFF. CDR3 sequence (DNA): TGCAGCGTTGAAAGCGGGGGGTTCGGTGAGCAGTTCTTC.

This clone has more than one count but fewer than ten. The V call is TRBV6-6, the J call TRBJ1-1, with D perhaps matching TRBD1 (6 bases). Germline V CDR1 and CDR2: MNHNY, SVGAGI (reference sequence). The CDR3 loop spans 14 amino acids. The V end lost 2 bases, the J end lost 9 bases, and 16 bases lay between the germline ends. This CDR3 is CASSYPFGDNKAFF. CDR3 bases: TGTGCCAGCAGTTACCCTTTTGGGGACAACAAAGCTTTCTTT.

V usage is TRBV9 and J usage is TRBJ2-7; TRBD1 matches 8 bases. Per germline, CDR1 SGDLS and CDR2 YYNGEE. This CDR3 is 15 amino acids long. The V gene end was trimmed by 2 bases and the J gene end by 3 bases; junction bases not matched to a gene: 7. This CDR3 reads CASSVTGDPIYEQYF. Written as DNA, the CDR3 is TGTGCCAGCAGCGTGACAGGGGACCCGATCTACGAGCAGTACTTC.

A few counts support this clone. The chain combines TRBV4-2 with TRBJ1-6; 7 bases agree with TRBD1. Per germline, CDR1 LGHNA and CDR2 YNFKEQ. The CDR3 extends over 15 amino acids. J lost 7 bases, V lost 2 bases, and 5 bases had no gene match. The CDR3 DNA reads TGTGCCAGCAGCCAACAGGGGGATCTCAATTCACCCCTCCACTTT. The encoded protein is CASSQQGDLNSPLHF.

The chain has TRBV30 and TRBJ2-7; TRBD1 agrees at 10 bases. V lost 3 bases, J lost 3 bases, and 5 bases stayed unmatched. The CDR3 spans 14 residues. Germline V lookup: CDR1 GTSNPN, CDR2 SVGIG (reference sequence). CDR3 amino acids: CAWRARDRGYEQYF. The CDR3, as DNA: TGTGCCTGGAGGGCACGGGACAGGGGCTACGAGCAGTACTTC.

V gene TRBV9 combines with J gene TRBJ1-3; TRBD1 is a possible D gene (5 bases). CDR1 SGDLS and CDR2 YYNGEE come from the germline V gene. The CDR3 loop spans 16 amino acids. Trimming removed 0 bases at V and 0 bases at J, with 10 bases between. This CDR3 is CASSVGTPNSGNTIYF. The CDR3 coding sequence is TGTGCCAGCAGCGTAGGGACACCCAACTCTGGAAACACCATATATTTT. The entire variable domain, with the rest obtained from reference TRBV9 and TRBJ1-3, is as follows: DSGVTQTPKHLITATGQRVTLRCSPRSGDLSVYWYQQSLDQGLQFLIQYYNGEERAKGNILERFSAQQFPDLHSELNLSSLELGDSALYFCASSVGTPNSGNTIYFGEGSWLTVV.

This clone has just one count. CDR3 loop: CASSIGSWGQGSGGTEAFF. The CDR3 nucleotides are TGTGCCAGTAGTATAGGGAGTTGGGGACAGGGCTCCGGGGGCACTGAAGCTTTCTTT. The chain couples TRBV19 to TRBJ1-1; TRBD1 matches at 9 bases. This CDR3 spans 19 amino acids. The germline V gene encodes CDR1 LNHDA and CDR2 SQIVND (reference sequence). The V gene end was trimmed by 1 base and the J gene end by 4 bases; junction bases not matched to a gene: 16. The whole variable domain, remainder taken from reference TRBV19 and TRBJ1-1, is DGGITQSPKYLFRKEGQNVTLSCEQNLNHDAMYWYRQDPGQGLRLIYYSQIVNDFQKGDIAEGYSVSREKKESFPLTVTSAQKNPTAFYLCASSIGSWGQGSGGTEAFFGQGTRLTVV.

V usage is TRBV30 and J usage is TRBJ1-1; TRBD1 might be the D (6 bases). Germline-derived CDR1 and CDR2 are GTSNPN and SVGIG (reference sequence). With 3 bases removed from V and 1 base from J, the gap between germline ends came to 18 bases. The CDR3 runs to 16 residues. As DNA, the CDR3 is TGTGCCTGGAGCCTTAAGTCGTCCAGGGGGAACACTGAAGCTTTCTTT. It is translated as CAWSLKSSRGNTEAFF.

This clone appeared a single time. The chain uses TRBV2 and TRBJ1-2, with D possibly TRBD1 on 5 matching bases. CDR1 and CDR2 from the germline V gene are SNHLY and FYNNEI. The CDR3 has 14 amino acids. The V gene lost 4 bases and the J gene lost 4 bases, with 13 bases spanning the gap. In nucleotides, the CDR3 is TGTGCCAGCAGTGTGGAGGGGATAGGCTATGGCTACACCTTC. Its translation: CASSVEGIGYGYTF.

This rearrangement joins TRBV6-5 to TRBJ1-4; no reliable D call. Trimming left V 0 bases short and J 1 base short, with 6 bases between. The CDR3 is 15 amino acids. Per germline, CDR1 MNHEY and CDR2 SVGAGI. As DNA, the CDR3 is TGTGCCAGCAGTTACTCTCCGGGAACTAATGAAAAACTGTTTTTT. Translation gives CASSYSPGTNEKLFF.

In this sample, this clone turned up a few times. The rearrangement uses TRBV19 and TRBJ2-7; 7 nucleotides agree with TRBD2. Germline V gene lookup returns CDR1 LNHDA and CDR2 SQIVND (reference sequence). The CDR3 extends over 15 amino acids. After removal of 5 bases from V and 3 bases from J, the junction contained 10 bases not matched to a gene. The CDR3 reads CASSPPGGSHYEQYF. CDR3 DNA sequence: TGTGCCAGTAGTCCCCCCGGGGGGAGCCACTACGAGCAGTACTTC.

The chain employs TRBV11-2 and TRBJ1-4, with 7 bases matching TRBD1. J gave up 7 bases and V 1 base, and 3 bases lay outside the gene matches. The CDR3 spans 14 residues. Germline V gene data show CDR1 as SGHAT and CDR2 as FQNNGV. CDR3 in DNA: TGTGCCAGCAGCTTAGGCCCAGGGGGTGAAAAACTGTTTTTT. Its protein product is CASSLGPGGEKLFF. Drawing the rest from reference TRBV11-2 and TRBJ1-4, the complete variable domain is EAGVAQSPRYKIIEKRQSVAFWCNPISGHATLYWYQQILGQGPKLLIQFQNNGVVDDSQLPKDRFSAERLKGVDSTLKIQPAKLEDSAVYLCASSLGPGGEKLFFGSGTQLSVL.